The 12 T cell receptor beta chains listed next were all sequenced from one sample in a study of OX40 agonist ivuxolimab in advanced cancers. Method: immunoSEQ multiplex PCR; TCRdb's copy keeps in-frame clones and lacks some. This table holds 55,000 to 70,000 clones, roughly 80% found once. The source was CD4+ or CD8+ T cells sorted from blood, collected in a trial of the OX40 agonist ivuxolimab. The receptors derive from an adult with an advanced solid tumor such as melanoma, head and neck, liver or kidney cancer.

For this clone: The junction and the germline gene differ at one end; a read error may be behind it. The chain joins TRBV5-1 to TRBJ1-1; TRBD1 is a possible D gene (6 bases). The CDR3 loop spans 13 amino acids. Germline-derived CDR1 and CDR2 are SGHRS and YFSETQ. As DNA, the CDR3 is TGCGCCAGCAGCTGGAGGGGGAACACTGAAGCTTCCTTT. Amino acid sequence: CASSWRGNTEASF.

CDR3 DNA sequence: TGTGCCAGCAGCACAGGGGCACCCTTTAGCAATCAGCCCCAGCATTTT. As protein: CASSTGAPFSNQPQHF. The rearrangement uses TRBV7-2 and TRBJ1-5; TRBD1 matches 7 bases. The V gene end was trimmed by 5 bases and the J gene end by 0 bases; junction bases not matched to a gene: 7. The germline V gene encodes CDR1 SGHTA and CDR2 FQGNSA. The CDR3 consists of 16 residues.

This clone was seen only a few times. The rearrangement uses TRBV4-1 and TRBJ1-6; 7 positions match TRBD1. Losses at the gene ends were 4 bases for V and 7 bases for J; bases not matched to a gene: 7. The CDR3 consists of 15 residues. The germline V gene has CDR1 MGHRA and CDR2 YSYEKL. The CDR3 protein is CASSLRPGGNSPLHF. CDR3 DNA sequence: TGCGCCAGCAGCCTCCGGCCAGGGGGGAATTCACCCCTCCACTTT.

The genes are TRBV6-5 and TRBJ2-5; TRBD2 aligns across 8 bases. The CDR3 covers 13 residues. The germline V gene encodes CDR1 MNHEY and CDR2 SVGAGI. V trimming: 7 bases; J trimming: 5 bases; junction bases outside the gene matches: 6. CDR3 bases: TGTGCCAGCACCTTCGGGGGGGGCGAGACCCAGTACTTC. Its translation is CASTFGGGETQYF.

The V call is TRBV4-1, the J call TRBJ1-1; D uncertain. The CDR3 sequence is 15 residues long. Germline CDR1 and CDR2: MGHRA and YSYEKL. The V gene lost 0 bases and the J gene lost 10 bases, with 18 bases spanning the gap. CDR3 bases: TGCGCCAGCAGCCAAGATGCCGGAGAGGGTTCGGGAGCTTTCTTT. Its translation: CASSQDAGEGSGAFF.

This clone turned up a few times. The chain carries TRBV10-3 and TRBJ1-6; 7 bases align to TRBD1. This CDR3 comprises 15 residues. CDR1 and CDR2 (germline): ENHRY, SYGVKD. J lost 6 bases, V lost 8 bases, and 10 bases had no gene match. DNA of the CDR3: TGTGCCATCGGGATCCGGGGACAGAGTAATTCACCCCTCCACTTT. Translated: CAIGIRGQSNSPLHF.

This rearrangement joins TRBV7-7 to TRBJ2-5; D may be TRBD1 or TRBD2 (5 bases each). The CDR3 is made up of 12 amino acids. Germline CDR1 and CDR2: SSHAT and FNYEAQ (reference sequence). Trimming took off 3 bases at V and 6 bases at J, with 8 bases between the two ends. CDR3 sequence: CASSFEGQTQYF. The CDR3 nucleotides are TGTGCCAGCAGCTTTGAGGGACAGACCCAGTACTTC. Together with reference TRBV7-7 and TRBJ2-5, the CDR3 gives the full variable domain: GAGVSQSPRYKVTKRGQDVTLRCDPISSHATLYWYQQALGQGPEFLTYFNYEAQPDKSGLPSDRFSAERPEGSISTLTIQRTEQRDSAMYRCASSFEGQTQYFGPGTRLLVL.

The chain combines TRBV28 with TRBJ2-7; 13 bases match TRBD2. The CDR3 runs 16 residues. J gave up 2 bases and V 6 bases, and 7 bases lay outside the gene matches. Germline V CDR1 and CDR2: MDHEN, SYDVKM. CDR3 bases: TGTGCCAGCAGGGGAGGCGGACTAGCGGGGGCCTACGAGCAGTACTTC. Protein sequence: CASRGGGLAGAYEQYF. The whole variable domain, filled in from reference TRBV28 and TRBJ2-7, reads DVKVTQSSRYLVKRTGEKVFLECVQDMDHENMFWYRQDPGLGLRLIYFSYDVKMKEKGDIPEGYSVSREKKERFSLILESASTNQTSMYLCASRGGGLAGAYEQYFGPGTRLTVT.

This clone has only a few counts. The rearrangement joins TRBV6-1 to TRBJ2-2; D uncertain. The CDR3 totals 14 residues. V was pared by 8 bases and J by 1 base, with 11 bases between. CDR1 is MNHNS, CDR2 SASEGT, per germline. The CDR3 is CASGVLRNTGELFF. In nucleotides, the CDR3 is TGTGCCAGCGGCGTTTTGAGGAACACCGGGGAGCTGTTTTTT.

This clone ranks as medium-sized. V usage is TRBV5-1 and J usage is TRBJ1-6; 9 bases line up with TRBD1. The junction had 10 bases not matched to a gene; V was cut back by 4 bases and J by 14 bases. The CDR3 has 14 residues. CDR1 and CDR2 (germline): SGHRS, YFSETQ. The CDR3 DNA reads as TGCGCCAGCAGCGTCGGGACAGGGATGGTCACCCTCCACTTT. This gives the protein CASSVGTGMVTLHF.

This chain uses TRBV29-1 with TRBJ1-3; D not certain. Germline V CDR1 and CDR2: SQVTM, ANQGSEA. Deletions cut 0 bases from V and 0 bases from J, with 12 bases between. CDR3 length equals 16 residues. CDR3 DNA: TGCAGCGTTGAAGAGACCGCTCTAATCTCTGGAAACACCATATATTTT. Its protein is CSVEETALISGNTIYF.

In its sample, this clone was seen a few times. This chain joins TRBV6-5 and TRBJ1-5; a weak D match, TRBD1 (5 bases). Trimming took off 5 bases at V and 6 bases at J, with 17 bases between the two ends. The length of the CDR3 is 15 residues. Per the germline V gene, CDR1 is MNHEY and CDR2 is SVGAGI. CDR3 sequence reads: CASSTGRVVGQPQHF. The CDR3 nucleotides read TGTGCCAGCAGTACGGGACGGGTTGTAGGTCAGCCCCAGCATTTT.